This T cell receptor beta chain was sequenced during a study of T cells in tumors after PD-1 blockade. TCRdb keeps only in-frame clones here, not all; method: immunoSEQ multiplex PCR. The table includes 23,000 or so clones, 70% to 85% detected once. CDR3 length: 13 residues. CDR1 is SNHLY, CDR2 FYNNEI, per germline. Deletions cut 6 bases from V and 2 bases from J, with 10 bases between. The clonotype was recovered from a human donor with basal cell carcinoma. This rearrangement joins TRBV2 to TRBJ1-2; a weak D match, TRBD1 (5 bases). Sequencing used PBMCs, obtained after anti-PD-1 treatment. The CDR3 loop reads CASRRGPNYGYTF. CDR3 sequence (DNA): TGTGCCAGCAGGAGGGGTCCAAACTATGGCTACACCTTC.